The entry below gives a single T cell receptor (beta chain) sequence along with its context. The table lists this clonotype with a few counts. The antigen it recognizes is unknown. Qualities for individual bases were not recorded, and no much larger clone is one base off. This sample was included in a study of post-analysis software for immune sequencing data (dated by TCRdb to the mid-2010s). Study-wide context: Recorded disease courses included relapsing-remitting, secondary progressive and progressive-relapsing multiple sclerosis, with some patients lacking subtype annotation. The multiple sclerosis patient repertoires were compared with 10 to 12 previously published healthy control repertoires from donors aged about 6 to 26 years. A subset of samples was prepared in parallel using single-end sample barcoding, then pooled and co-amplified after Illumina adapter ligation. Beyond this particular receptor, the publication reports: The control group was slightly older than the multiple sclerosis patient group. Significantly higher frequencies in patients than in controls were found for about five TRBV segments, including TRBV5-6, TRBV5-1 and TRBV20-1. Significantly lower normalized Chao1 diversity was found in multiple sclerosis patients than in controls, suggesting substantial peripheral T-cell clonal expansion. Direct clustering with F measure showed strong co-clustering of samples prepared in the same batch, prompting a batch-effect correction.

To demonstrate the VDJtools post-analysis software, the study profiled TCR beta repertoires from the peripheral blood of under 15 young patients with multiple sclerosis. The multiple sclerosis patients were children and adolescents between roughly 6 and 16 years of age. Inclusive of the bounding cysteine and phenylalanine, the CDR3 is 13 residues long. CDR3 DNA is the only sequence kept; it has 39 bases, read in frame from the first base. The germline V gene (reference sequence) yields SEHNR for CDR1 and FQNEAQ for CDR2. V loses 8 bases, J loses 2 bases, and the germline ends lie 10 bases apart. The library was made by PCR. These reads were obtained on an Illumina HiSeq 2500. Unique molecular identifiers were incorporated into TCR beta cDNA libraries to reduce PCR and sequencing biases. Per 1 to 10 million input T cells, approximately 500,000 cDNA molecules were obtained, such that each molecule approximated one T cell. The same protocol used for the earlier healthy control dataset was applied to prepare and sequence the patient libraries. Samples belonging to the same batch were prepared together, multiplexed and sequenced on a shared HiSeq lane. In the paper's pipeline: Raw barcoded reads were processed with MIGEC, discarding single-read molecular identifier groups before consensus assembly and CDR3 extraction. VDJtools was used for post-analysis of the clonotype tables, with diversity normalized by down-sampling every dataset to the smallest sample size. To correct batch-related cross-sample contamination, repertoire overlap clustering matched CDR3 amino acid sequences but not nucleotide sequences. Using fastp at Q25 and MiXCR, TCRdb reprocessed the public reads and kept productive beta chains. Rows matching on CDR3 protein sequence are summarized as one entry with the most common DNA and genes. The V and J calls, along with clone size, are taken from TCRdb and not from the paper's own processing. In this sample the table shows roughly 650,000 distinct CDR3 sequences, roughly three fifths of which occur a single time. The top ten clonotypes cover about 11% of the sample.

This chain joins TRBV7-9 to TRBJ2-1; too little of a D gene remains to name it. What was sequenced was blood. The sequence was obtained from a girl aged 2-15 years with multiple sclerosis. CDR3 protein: CASALPAYNEQFF. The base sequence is TGTGCCAGCGCCTTGCCCGCCTACAATGAGCAGTTCTTC.